The 8 T cell receptor beta chains listed next were all sequenced from one sample in a study of blood T cell repertoires in COVID-19. Sequencing was performed with immunoSEQ multiplex PCR; in TCRdb, only in-frame clones are kept and a portion is missing. The sample records over 200,000 clones, 81% being singletons. Sequences were obtained from PBMCs or T cells enriched from blood (not recorded which). Source of these receptors: a woman aged 45-60 years with acute COVID-19.

V and J are TRBV19 and TRBJ2-3; 8 nucleotides match TRBD2. Germline V gene data show CDR1 as LNHDA and CDR2 as SQIVND (reference sequence). The CDR3 runs 17 residues. The trim removed 1 base at V and 3 bases at J, leaving 9 bases unmatched. CDR3 DNA sequence: TGTGCCAGTAGTATAGGGAAAGGGCGGGGGGAAACAGATACGCAGTATTTT. This encodes CASSIGKGRGETDTQYF.

The genes are TRBV3-1 (or the pseudogene TRBV3-2) and TRBJ2-7; D is unresolved. Trimming removed 4 bases at V and 3 bases at J, with 10 bases between. Germline V gene data show CDR1 as LGHDT and CDR2 as YNNKEL (reference sequence). This CDR3 comprises 13 residues. The CDR3 is CASSPPNDYEQYF. In DNA, the CDR3 is TGTGCCAGCAGCCCCCCTAACGACTACGAGCAGTACTTC.

The CDR3 DNA reads as TGTGCCAGCAGTTTCTGGACAGGAACCTACGAGCAGTACTTC. Its translation is CASSFWTGTYEQYF. This chain connects TRBV28 to TRBJ2-7; 7 bases map to TRBD1. This CDR3 comprises 14 residues. Germline lookup yields CDR1 MDHEN and CDR2 SYDVKM. Germline trimming cut 3 bases from V and 2 bases from J; bases unmatched to any gene: 4.

The chain has TRBV5-1 and TRBJ2-1; D gene unclear. Germline assignment: CDR1 SGHRS and CDR2 YFSETQ. V lost 4 bases, J lost 7 bases, and 9 bases lay in between. CDR3 length: 12 residues. CDR3 nucleotide sequence: TGCGCCAGCAGCGAAGACTTTAATGAGCAGTTCTTC. Translated: CASSEDFNEQFF.

The chain joins TRBV28 to TRBJ2-7; possibly TRBD1 for D (6 bases). Germline values: CDR1 MDHEN, CDR2 SYDVKM. The CDR3 extends over 14 amino acids. The V gene lost 2 bases and the J gene lost 7 bases, with 15 bases spanning the gap. The CDR3 region has the DNA TGTGCCAGCAGTTTAACTGGACGTCAGGGGGAGCAGTACTTC. It codes for CASSLTGRQGEQYF.

This clone was recorded many times. In the same sample, other DNA sequences code for this CDR3. The CDR3 nucleotides read TGTGCCAGCAGTTTAGGAGGGGCCTCTGGAAACACCATATATTTT. Translating it yields CASSLGGASGNTIYF. This rearrangement joins TRBV28 to TRBJ1-3; a weak D match, TRBD1 (5 bases). The CDR3 has 15 amino acids. V shed 2 bases and J shed 0 bases, with 8 bases lying between them. CDR1 and CDR2 (germline): MDHEN, SYDVKM.

This chain links TRBV5-6 with TRBJ1-4; 9 bases match TRBD1. With V trimmed by 2 bases and J by 7 bases, 3 bases remained unmatched. Per germline, CDR1 SGHDT and CDR2 YYEEEE. The CDR3 consists of 14 residues. The CDR3 sequence: CASSFTGGSEKLFF. In DNA form, the CDR3 reads TGTGCCAGCAGCTTTACAGGGGGCAGTGAAAAACTGTTTTTT.

This clone was found once. CDR3 protein: CASTGRSPGGGEKLFF. In nucleotides, the CDR3 is TGCGCCAGCACAGGGAGGTCTCCGGGAGGAGGTGAAAAACTGTTTTTT. This chain links TRBV5-1 with TRBJ1-4, with a tentative D call TRBD1 (5 bases). Trimming left V 6 bases short and J 7 bases short, with 22 bases between. Germline CDR1 reads SGHRS; CDR2 reads YFSETQ. This CDR3 contains 16 residues.